These 25 T cell receptor beta chains share one sample of origin, sequenced in a study of T cells in Graves' hyperthyroidism and ophthalmopathy. Amplified TCR beta CDR3 regions derived from RNA transcripts. The TCR CDR3 was amplified in a first-round RT-PCR using the HTBI primer set. One entry per CDR3 protein results from TCRdb running MiXCR on the multiplex PCR reads. The repertoire holds a few hundred thousand distinct CDR3 sequences, with about half as singletons. The specimen was peripheral blood or thyroid tissue (not recorded which). The receptors were gathered from a woman aged 18-30 years with Graves' hyperthyroidism.

This clonotype was counted at least ten times. The rearrangement uses TRBV7-3 and TRBJ2-5; weak D call: TRBD1 (7 bases). Germline CDR1 is SGHTA and CDR2 is FQGTGA. V dropped 5 bases and J dropped 4 bases, with 23 bases sitting between them. The CDR3 extends over 17 amino acids. CDR3: CASSQGLWRGQTETQYF. The CDR3 DNA sequence: TGTGCCAGCAGCCAGGGACTCTGGCGGGGACAGACAGAGACCCAGTACTTC.

In this sample, this clonotype turned up once. This chain connects TRBV24-1 to TRBJ1-2; no clear D gene. The CDR3 length is 15 residues. Per the germline V gene, CDR1 is KGHDR and CDR2 is SFDVKD. Deletions cut 4 bases from V and 3 bases from J, with 14 bases between. DNA of the CDR3: TGTGCCACCAGTGACTCCATGCGGACGGACTATGGCTACACCTTC. This encodes CATSDSMRTDYGYTF.

The V and J genes are TRBV15 and TRBJ1-6, with D unresolved. Germline V gene data show CDR1 as LNHNV and CDR2 as YYDKDF (reference sequence). The CDR3 length is 12 residues. V lost 6 bases, J lost 13 bases, and 13 bases lay in between. The CDR3, as DNA: TGTGCCACCAGGCTGTCAGTCGTTCCCCTCCACTTT. Its translation: CATRLSVVPLHF.

Note on this clonotype: This sequence may be a read error, since a much larger clone differs from it by one base. V usage is TRBV10-2 and J usage is TRBJ1-1; unclear D gene. The CDR3 is made up of 12 amino acids. Per germline, CDR1 WSHSY and CDR2 SAAADI. CDR3 region: CASSEVWGEALF. In nucleotides, the CDR3 is TGCGCCAGCAGTGAGGTCTGGGGTGAAGCTCTCTTT.

The V call is TRBV10-3, the J call TRBJ2-3; possibly TRBD2 for D (6 bases). The CDR3 length is 15 residues. The germline CDR1 and CDR2 sequences are ENHRY and SYGVKD. Between the trimmed V and J ends, which lost 0 bases and 3 bases, there was a span of 10 bases. CDR3 in amino acids: CAISESGSGTDTQYF. The CDR3 nucleotides are TGTGCCATCAGTGAGTCCGGGAGCGGGACAGATACGCAGTATTTT.

This clonotype was observed a few times. This chain connects TRBV9 to TRBJ2-2; D uncertain. Germline CDR1 reads SGDLS; CDR2 reads YYNGEE. There are 15 residues in the CDR3. V was clipped by 0 bases and J by 1 base, with 7 bases between them. CDR3 in amino acids: CASSVDRGNTGELFF. The DNA of the CDR3 is TGTGCCAGCAGCGTAGATCGCGGGAACACCGGGGAGCTGTTTTTT.

This chain joins TRBV2 and TRBJ1-1; D unclear. Trimming removed 9 bases at V and 14 bases at J, with 28 bases between. Germline assignment: CDR1 SNHLY and CDR2 FYNNEI. The CDR3 has 14 residues. The CDR3 nucleotides read TGTGCCAGGGAGAGAGCGGGAACCTACAATGAGCAGTTCTTT. Translation gives CARERAGTYNEQFF. Filled out from reference TRBV2 and TRBJ1-1, the complete variable domain reads EPEVTQTPSHQVTQMGQEVILRCVPISNHLYFYWYRQILGQKVEFLVSFYNNEISEKSEIFDDQFSVERPDGSNFTLKIRSTKLEDSAMYFCARERAGTYNEQFFGQGTRLTVV.

The V and J genes are TRBV20-1 and TRBJ2-7, with TRBD2 identical over 9 bases. The closer fit of TRBJ2-1 to the DNA end suggests the J call may be wrong. CDR3 size: 14 residues. CDR1 and CDR2 (germline): DFQATT, SNEGSKA (reference sequence). The CDR3 sequence is CSARTSGYRNEQFF. The CDR3 coding sequence is TGCAGTGCTAGGACTAGCGGCTATCGCAATGAGCAGTTCTTC.

The chain links TRBV2 to TRBJ2-3; 13 nucleotides line up with TRBD2. The CDR3 totals 18 residues. The trim removed 5 bases at V and 0 bases at J, leaving 8 bases unmatched. The germline V gene has CDR1 SNHLY and CDR2 FYNNEI. The CDR3 here is CASSPPGLAGKSTDTQYF. The CDR3 region has the DNA TGTGCCAGCAGTCCCCCGGGACTAGCGGGAAAGAGCACAGATACGCAGTATTTT. The whole variable domain, remainder taken from reference TRBV2 and TRBJ2-3, is EPEVTQTPSHQVTQMGQEVILRCVPISNHLYFYWYRQILGQKVEFLVSFYNNEISEKSEIFDDQFSVERPDGSNFTLKIRSTKLEDSAMYFCASSPPGLAGKSTDTQYFGPGTRLTVL.

The chain has TRBV4-2 and TRBJ2-7; 8 nucleotides line up with TRBD2. The CDR3 runs to 16 residues. V was clipped by 8 bases and J by 0 bases; unmatched bases: 12. Germline values: CDR1 LGHNA, CDR2 YNFKEQ. The CDR3 loop is CASRLIAGQSSYEQYF. The CDR3 DNA reads TGTGCCAGCCGCCTAATAGCGGGGCAGAGCTCCTACGAGCAGTACTTC.

The chain is built from TRBV2 and TRBJ2-3, with 9 bases identical to TRBD2. The V gene end was trimmed by 1 base and the J gene end by 5 bases; junction bases not matched to a gene: 4. The CDR3 has 15 residues. Per the germline V gene, CDR1 is SNHLY and CDR2 is FYNNEI. In DNA, the CDR3 is TGTGCCAGCAGTGAAGTAGCGGGAGATGTAGATACGCAGTATTTT. Amino acids: CASSEVAGDVDTQYF.

The chain uses TRBV29-1 and TRBJ1-2, with a weak D call TRBD1 (6 bases). CDR1 is SQVTM and CDR2 is ANQGSEA in the germline V gene. The CDR3 length is 12 residues. V was pared by 7 bases and J by 4 bases, with 13 bases between. The chain's CDR3 is CSGTGTTYGYTF. As DNA, the CDR3 is TGCAGCGGAACCGGGACAACCTATGGCTACACCTTC.

As for this clonotype: A much larger clone lies one base from this, so it may be a read error. The chain couples TRBV6-1 to TRBJ1-1, with D possibly being TRBD1 (5 bases). CDR3 size: 13 residues. Looked up from germline, CDR1 is MNHNS and CDR2 is SASEGT. This CDR3 reads CVSSKVGDTEAFF. In DNA, the CDR3 is TGTGTCAGCTCAAAAGTGGGGGACACTGAAGCTTTCTTT.

This clonotype occurred many times. The V call is TRBV5-1, the J call TRBJ1-1; D remains unclear. V lost 2 bases, J lost 2 bases, and 13 bases lay in between. The CDR3 extends over 15 amino acids. Looked up from germline, CDR1 is SGHRS and CDR2 is YFSETQ. The CDR3 DNA is TGCGCCAGCAGCTTATTCGAGGGCGGAAACACTGAAGCTTTCTTT. Translating gives CASSLFEGGNTEAFF.

This clonotype was seen a few times. The chain joins TRBV20-1 to TRBJ2-7; D is perhaps TRBD1 (6 bases). Between the trimmed V and J ends, which lost 3 bases and 0 bases, there was a span of 9 bases. This CDR3 contains 13 residues. CDR1 is DFQATT, CDR2 SNEGSKA, per germline (reference sequence). CDR3 amino acids: CSASTGSSYEQYF. For the CDR3, the DNA is TGCAGTGCTAGTACAGGGTCCTCCTACGAGCAGTACTTC.

This clonotype was counted at least ten times. V and J are TRBV5-1 and TRBJ2-7, with 8 bases that match TRBD2. Germline lookup yields CDR1 SGHRS and CDR2 YFSETQ. CDR3 size: 16 residues. V dropped 4 bases and J dropped 3; count of bases not matched to a gene: 12. CDR3 DNA sequence: TGCGCCAGCAGCCCTCTAGCGGGTCGGCGCTACTACGAGCAGTACTTC. This codes for CASSPLAGRRYYEQYF.

This clonotype was counted many times. V gene TRBV29-1 combines with J gene TRBJ2-7; 9 nucleotides agree with TRBD2. V lost 5 bases and J lost 4; bases outside the gene matches: 3. Germline loops: CDR1 SQVTM, CDR2 ANQGSEA. This CDR3 is 12 amino acids long. As DNA, the CDR3 is TGCAGCGTTCTAGCGGGAAGGTACGAGCAGTACTTC. This gives the protein CSVLAGRYEQYF.

The CDR3 loop is CSVEDPVGGSSYNQPQHF. The CDR3 coding sequence is TGCAGCGTTGAAGATCCAGTGGGTGGGAGCTCCTACAATCAGCCCCAGCATTTT. The chain joins TRBV29-1 to TRBJ1-5; D gene ambiguous. Deletions cut 0 bases from V and 3 bases from J, with 21 bases between. CDR3 length: 18 residues. Germline V gene data show CDR1 as SQVTM and CDR2 as ANQGSEA. The full variable domain, with the rest looked up from reference TRBV29-1 and TRBJ1-5, is SAVISQKPSRDICQRGTSLTIQCQVDSQVTMMFWYRQQPGQSLTLIATANQGSEATYESGFVIDKFPISRPNLTFSTLTVSNMSPEDSSIYLCSVEDPVGGSSYNQPQHFGDGTRLSIL.

The chain joins TRBV5-1 to TRBJ2-1; weak D call: TRBD2 (6 bases). The CDR3 is made up of 15 amino acids. The V gene's germline CDR1 is SGHRS and CDR2 YFSETQ. Trimming pared 5 bases from V and 0 bases from J, leaving 12 bases between. The CDR3 protein is CASSRDSISYNEQFF. In nucleotides, the CDR3 is TGCGCCAGCAGTAGGGACTCGATCTCCTACAATGAGCAGTTCTTC.

The chain carries TRBV15 and TRBJ1-5; D is perhaps TRBD1 (5 bases). The CDR3 contains 15 residues. Trimming took off 8 bases at V and 2 bases at J, with 16 bases between the two ends. Germline V gives CDR1 LNHNV, CDR2 YYDKDF (reference sequence). The CDR3: CATQHRGLGNQPQHF. The CDR3 DNA sequence: TGTGCCACCCAACACCGGGGCTTAGGCAATCAGCCCCAGCATTTT.

The chain recombines TRBV6-5 with TRBJ2-7, with no clear D. Germline V gene lookup returns CDR1 MNHEY and CDR2 SVGAGI. The CDR3 has 10 amino acids. V was pared by 5 bases and J by 9 bases, with 8 bases between. For the CDR3, the DNA is TGTGCCAGCAGTGTCCCCGGGCAGTACTTC. Its protein product is CASSVPGQYF.

On this clonotype itself: A read error is possible here, since a much larger clone lies one base away. The gene calls are TRBV7-3 and TRBJ1-2, with D possibly being TRBD1 (5 bases). Germline CDR1 is SGHTA and CDR2 is FQGTGA. V was trimmed by 4 bases and J by 4 bases, leaving 13 bases between them. CDR3 size: 14 residues. DNA for the CDR3: TGTGCCAGCAGCTCCGGGACGGGACCCTATGGCTACACCTTC. This translates into CASSSGTGPYGYTF.

The chain is built from TRBV2 and TRBJ1-1, with no clear D. CDR1 is SNHLY, CDR2 FYNNEI, per germline. This CDR3 has 12 amino acids. Trimming stripped 1 base from V and 7 bases from J, with 7 bases between. CDR3 nucleotides: TGTGCCAGCAGTGAAGGCGGCAATGAAGCTTTCTTT. Protein: CASSEGGNEAFF.

The rearrangement uses TRBV19 and TRBJ2-7, with D unclear. The CDR3 is made up of 11 amino acids. V was clipped by 3 bases and J by 6 bases, with 6 bases between them. CDR1 and CDR2 from the germline V gene are LNHDA and SQIVND (reference sequence). The CDR3 nucleotides read TGTGCCAGTAGTATGCCGGCCGAGCAGTACTTC. This gives the protein CASSMPAEQYF.

This clonotype was seen at least ten times. The chain recombines TRBV11-3 with TRBJ2-7; 12 nucleotides align to TRBD2. J lost 6 bases, V lost 0 bases, and 3 bases had no gene match. The CDR3 spans 15 residues. Germline values: CDR1 SGHNT, CDR2 YENEEA. CDR3 in amino acids: CASSLETSGRFEQYF. The CDR3 nucleotides are TGTGCCAGCAGCTTAGAAACTAGCGGGAGGTTCGAGCAGTACTTC.